The rows below give T cell receptor beta chains drawn from one sample of a study of identical twins. TCRdb reprocessed the 5' RACE reads with MiXCR, giving one entry per CDR3 protein. The sample has about 790,000 distinct CDR3 sequences, over 15% seen once; the top ten hold roughly 14%. This same sample was also taken into another study, of T cells expressing NK-cell markers.

The source material was PBMCs. The receptors here all came from a woman between 18 and 29 years old in good health. CDR3s include the opening cysteine and the closing phenylalanine or tryptophan. The D gene is left open where the match is weak. The size of a clone is reported for some rows only, either as once, few or many, or as a class for expanded clones.

j_call | clone_size | d_call | v_call | cdr3_aa | cdr3_nt
TRBJ2-7 | - | TRBD2 | TRBV10-1 | CASSESIRLAGFAYEQYF | TGCGCCAGCAGTGAGTCAATAAGGCTAGCGGGATTCGCCTACGAGCAGTACTTC
TRBJ2-5 | few | TRBD1 | TRBV5-5 | CASNPRTGTRETQYF | TGTGCCAGCAACCCTCGGACAGGGACCCGAGAGACCCAGTACTTC
TRBJ1-2 | few | TRBD1 | TRBV20-1 | CSATGTGGRGYTF | TGCAGTGCGACCGGGACAGGGGGCCGTGGCTACACCTTC
TRBJ2-1 | few | - | TRBV20-1 | CSARGQLNINEQFF | TGCAGTGCTAGAGGACAGCTAAACATCAATGAGCAGTTCTTC
TRBJ2-1 | - | - | TRBV29-1 | CSVPIGGSGSSLNEQFF | TGCAGCGTTCCGATAGGGGGTAGCGGGTCTTCACTCAATGAGCAGTTCTTC
TRBJ2-3 | - | - | TRBV20-1 | CSASGNPSTDTQYF | TGCAGTGCTAGCGGGAACCCTAGCACAGATACGCAGTATTTT
TRBJ2-5 | - | - | TRBV5-1 | CASRKYPPQTQYF | TGCGCCAGCAGAAAGTACCCACCACAGACCCAGTACTTC
TRBJ1-6 | - | - | TRBV5-1 | CASSGGWDSPLHF | TGCGCCAGCAGCGGGGGATGGGATTCACCCCTCCACTTT
TRBJ2-4 | - | - | TRBV5-5 | CASTPEFLTAKNIQYF | TGTGCCAGCACTCCCGAGTTCCTGACGGCCAAAAACATTCAGTACTTC
TRBJ2-1 | few | TRBD2 | TRBV10-3 | CAISGGLADYNEQFF | TGTGCCATCAGTGGGGGACTAGCTGATTACAATGAGCAGTTCTTC
TRBJ1-2 | - | - | TRBV29-1 | CSVEGWQNYGYTF | TGCAGCGTTGAAGGTTGGCAAAACTATGGCTACACCTTC
TRBJ2-1 | - | - | TRBV10-3 | CATGSGVYNEQFF | TGTGCCACGGGGTCCGGGGTCTACAATGAGCAGTTCTTC
TRBJ2-7 | - | TRBD2 | TRBV12-3/TRBV12-4 | CASKFGRTGPYEQYF | TGTGCCAGCAAATTCGGGAGGACCGGTCCCTACGAGCAGTACTTC
TRBJ2-2 | - | TRBD2 | TRBV29-1 | CSVAGTSKTGELFF | TGCAGCGTGGCCGGGACTAGCAAGACCGGGGAGCTGTTTTTT
TRBJ2-3 | - | - | TRBV4-3 | CASSLLASPDTQYF | TGCGCCAGCAGCCTTCTAGCTAGCCCAGATACGCAGTATTTT
TRBJ2-1 | few | TRBD2 | TRBV11-1 | CASRPGTSGGSSYNEQFF | TGTGCCAGCAGACCCGGGACTAGCGGGGGGAGCTCCTACAATGAGCAGTTCTTC
TRBJ1-1 | few | - | TRBV20-1 | CSASLGSQAEAFF | TGCAGTGCTAGTCTGGGTAGTCAGGCTGAAGCTTTCTTT
TRBJ1-1 | - | - | TRBV12-3/TRBV12-4 | CASILGVNTEAFF | TGTGCCAGCATCTTAGGGGTTAACACTGAAGCTTTCTTT
TRBJ2-7 | few | - | TRBV7-8 | CASSLRIRTDAYEQYF | TGTGCCAGCAGCTTGCGGATCCGGACAGATGCCTACGAGCAGTACTTC
TRBJ2-5 | few | - | TRBV18 | CASSRDLVETQYF | TGTGCCAGCTCACGAGACCTCGTTGAGACCCAGTACTTC
TRBJ2-3 | - | - | TRBV27 | CASKWGGLTDTQYF | TGTGCCAGCAAATGGGGCGGCCTCACAGATACGCAGTATTTT
TRBJ2-1 | few | TRBD2 | TRBV5-1 | CASWVTSGHNEQFF | TGCGCCAGCTGGGTGACTAGCGGTCACAATGAGCAGTTCTTC
TRBJ1-5 | - | - | TRBV12-3/TRBV12-4 | CASSTDSSNQPQHF | TGTGCCAGCAGTACCGATAGTAGCAATCAGCCCCAGCATTTT
TRBJ2-2 | few | TRBD2 | TRBV5-4 | CASSLNPAGDTGELFF | TGTGCCAGCAGCTTAAACCCGGCGGGGGACACCGGGGAGCTGTTTTTT
TRBJ2-1 | - | TRBD1 | TRBV5-1 | CASSFDRGYNEQFF | TGCGCCAGCAGCTTCGACAGGGGATACAATGAGCAGTTCTTC
TRBJ2-2 | few | TRBD2 | TRBV28 | CASSGLAGVTGELFF | TGTGCCAGCAGTGGGCTAGCGGGAGTAACCGGGGAGCTGTTTTTT
TRBJ2-2 | - | - | TRBV7-9 | CASSSGGRTGELFF | TGTGCCAGCAGCTCCGGGGGTCGCACCGGGGAGCTGTTTTTT
TRBJ1-1 | - | - | TRBV7-2 | CASSLDSTRALTEAFF | TGTGCCAGCAGCTTAGATAGTACGAGGGCGCTGACTGAAGCTTTCTTT
TRBJ2-3 | few | - | TRBV12-3/TRBV12-4 | CASSLRGRGDPRNF | TGTGCCAGCAGTTTACGGGGGAGGGGGGACCCCCGTAATTTT
TRBJ2-2 | few | - | TRBV12-3/TRBV12-4 | CASSEWGPGELFF | TGTGCCAGCAGTGAGTGGGGCCCCGGGGAGCTGTTTTTT
TRBJ2-1 | few | TRBD2 | TRBV20-1 | CSAKETSGGPFDYNEQFF | TGCAGTGCTAAGGAAACTAGCGGGGGGCCTTTCGACTACAATGAGCAGTTCTTC
TRBJ2-7 | few | - | TRBV5-1 | CASSEANSPLYEQYF | TGCGCCAGCAGCGAGGCGAACAGTCCTCTCTACGAGCAGTACTTC
TRBJ2-1 | - | TRBD2 | TRBV20-1 | CSARGPLLAGGRHEQFF | TGCAGTGCTAGGGGCCCGTTACTAGCGGGGGGGCGCCATGAGCAGTTCTTC
TRBJ2-2 | few | - | TRBV20-1 | CSARDKRGSRNTGELFF | TGCAGTGCTAGAGATAAGAGGGGCTCCCGGAACACCGGGGAGCTGTTTTTT
TRBJ2-1 | - | - | TRBV7-2 | CASSFFSGEYNEQFF | TGTGCCAGCAGCTTTTTCTCGGGGGAGTACAATGAGCAGTTCTTC
TRBJ1-1 | many | - | TRBV29-1 | CSVSARDAGNTEAFF | TGCAGCGTTTCCGCACGGGACGCGGGGAACACTGAAGCTTTCTTT
TRBJ2-7 | - | TRBD2 | TRBV7-2 | CASSSGSGATREQYF | TGTGCCAGCAGCTCAGGTAGCGGGGCGACGCGAGAGCAGTACTTC
TRBJ1-1 | few | - | TRBV12-3/TRBV12-4 | CASRPELSTEAFF | TGTGCCAGCAGGCCCGAGTTGAGTACTGAAGCTTTCTTT
TRBJ2-7 | - | - | TRBV6-2/TRBV6-3 | CASIRDPSYEQYF | TGTGCCAGCATCCGGGACCCCTCCTACGAGCAGTACTTC
TRBJ1-1 | - | - | TRBV20-1 | CSRTKTNTEAFF | TGCAGTAGGACAAAAACGAACACTGAAGCTTTCTTT
TRBJ2-5 | - | - | TRBV14 | CASSQWADGATQYF | TGTGCCAGCAGCCAATGGGCGGATGGTGCGACCCAGTACTTC